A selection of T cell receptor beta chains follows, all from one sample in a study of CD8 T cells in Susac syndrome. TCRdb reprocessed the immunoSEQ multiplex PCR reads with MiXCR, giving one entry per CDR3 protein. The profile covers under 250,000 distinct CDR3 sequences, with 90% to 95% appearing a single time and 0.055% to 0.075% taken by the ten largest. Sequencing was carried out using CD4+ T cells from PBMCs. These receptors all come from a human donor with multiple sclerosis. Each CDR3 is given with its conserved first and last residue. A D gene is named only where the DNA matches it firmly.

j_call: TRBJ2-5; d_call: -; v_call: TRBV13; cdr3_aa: CASSPPFRETQYF
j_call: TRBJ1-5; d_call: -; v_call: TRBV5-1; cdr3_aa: CASSPAAGDGQPQHF
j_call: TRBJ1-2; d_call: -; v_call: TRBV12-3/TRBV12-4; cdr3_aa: CASRRGNLNYGYTF
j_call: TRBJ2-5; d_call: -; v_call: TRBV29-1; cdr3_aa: CSVGILGETQYF
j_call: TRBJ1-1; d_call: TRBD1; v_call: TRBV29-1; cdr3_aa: CSVQQGARNTEAFF
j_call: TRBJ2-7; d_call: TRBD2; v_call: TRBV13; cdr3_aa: CASSLGTSGDYEQYF
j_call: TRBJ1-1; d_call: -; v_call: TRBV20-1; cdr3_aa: CSARPGRKTEAFF
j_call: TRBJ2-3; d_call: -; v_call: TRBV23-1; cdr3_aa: CASIFSPDTQYF
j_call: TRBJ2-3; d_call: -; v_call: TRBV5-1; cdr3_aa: CASSSTWADTQYF
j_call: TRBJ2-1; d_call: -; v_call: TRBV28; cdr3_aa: CASSLGGGRTESGQFF
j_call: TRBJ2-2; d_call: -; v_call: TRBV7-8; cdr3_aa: CASSLVWGTGELFF
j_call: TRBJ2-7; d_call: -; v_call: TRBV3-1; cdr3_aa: CASSLLGLYEQYF
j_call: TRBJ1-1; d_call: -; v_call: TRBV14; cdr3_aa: CASRQQGSTEAFF
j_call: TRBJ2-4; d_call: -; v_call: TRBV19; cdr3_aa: CASTMGGAKNIQYF
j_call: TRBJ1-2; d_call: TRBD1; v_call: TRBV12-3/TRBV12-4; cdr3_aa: CASSFDRVNGYTF
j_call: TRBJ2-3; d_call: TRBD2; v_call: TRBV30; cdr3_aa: CAWNSGRSGDTQYF
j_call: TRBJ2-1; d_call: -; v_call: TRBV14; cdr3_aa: CASSQGIGFQFF
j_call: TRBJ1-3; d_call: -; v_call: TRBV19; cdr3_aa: CASSLKGWPVDTIYF
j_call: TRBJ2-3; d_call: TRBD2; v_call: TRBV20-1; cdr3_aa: CSARKASGSTDTQYF
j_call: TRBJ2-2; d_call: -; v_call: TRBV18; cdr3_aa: CASSPGTPNTGELFF
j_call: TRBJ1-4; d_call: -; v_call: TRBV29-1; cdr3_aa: CSVGREPNEKLFF
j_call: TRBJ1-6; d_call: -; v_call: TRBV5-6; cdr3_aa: CASSGPGQGNSPLHF
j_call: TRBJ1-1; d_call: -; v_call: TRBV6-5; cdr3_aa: CASSYSIQNTEAFF
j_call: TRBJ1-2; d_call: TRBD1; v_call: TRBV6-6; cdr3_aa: CASSTAGQGQGYTF
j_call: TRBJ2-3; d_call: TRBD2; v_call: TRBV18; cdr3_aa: CASSRTSGLPSTDTQYF
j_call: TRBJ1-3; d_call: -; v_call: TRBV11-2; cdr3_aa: CASSPGHSGNTIYF
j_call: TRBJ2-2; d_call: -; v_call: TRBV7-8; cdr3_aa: CASIRTGELFF
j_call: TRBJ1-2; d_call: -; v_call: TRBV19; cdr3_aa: CASSITGRGYTF
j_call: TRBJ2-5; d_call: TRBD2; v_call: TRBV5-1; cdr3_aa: CASSLGTSGGRGEETQYF
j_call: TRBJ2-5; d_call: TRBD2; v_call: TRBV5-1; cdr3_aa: CASSVGLAGGGTQYF
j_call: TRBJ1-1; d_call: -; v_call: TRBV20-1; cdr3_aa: CSAVAVGRNTEAFF
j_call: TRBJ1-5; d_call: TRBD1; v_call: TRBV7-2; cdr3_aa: CASSPGDRQPQHF
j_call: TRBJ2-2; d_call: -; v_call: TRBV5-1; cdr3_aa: CASSWGTTTRELFF
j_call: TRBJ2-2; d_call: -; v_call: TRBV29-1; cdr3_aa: CSVEDPGRLTGELFF
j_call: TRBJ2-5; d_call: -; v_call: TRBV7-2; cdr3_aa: CASSQNPSVETQYF
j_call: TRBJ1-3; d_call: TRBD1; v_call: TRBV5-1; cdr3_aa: CASSGGTAGNTIYF
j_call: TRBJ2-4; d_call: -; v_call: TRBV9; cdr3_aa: CASSVGEGPQAKNIQYF
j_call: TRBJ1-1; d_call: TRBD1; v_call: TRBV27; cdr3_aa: CASSNPGQPPFEAFF
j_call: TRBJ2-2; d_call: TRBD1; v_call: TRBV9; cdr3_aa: CASSVRDSSGELFF
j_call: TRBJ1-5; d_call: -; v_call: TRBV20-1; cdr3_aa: CSARQLNQPQHF
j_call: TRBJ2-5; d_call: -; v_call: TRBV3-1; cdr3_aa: CASSHYRQETQYF
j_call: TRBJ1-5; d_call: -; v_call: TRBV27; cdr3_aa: CASSLYREQPQHF
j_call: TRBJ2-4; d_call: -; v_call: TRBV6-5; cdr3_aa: CASSYDVWGAKNIQYF
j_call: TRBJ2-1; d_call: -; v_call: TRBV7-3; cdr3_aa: CASSLGWGEQFF
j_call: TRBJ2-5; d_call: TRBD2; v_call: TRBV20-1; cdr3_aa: CSAFSGGQETQYF
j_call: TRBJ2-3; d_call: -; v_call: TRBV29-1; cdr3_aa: CSVGARSDTQYF
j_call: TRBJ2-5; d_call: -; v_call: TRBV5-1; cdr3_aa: CASSLGGSQETQYF
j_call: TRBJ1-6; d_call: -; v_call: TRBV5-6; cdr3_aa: CASSAGGGSPLHF
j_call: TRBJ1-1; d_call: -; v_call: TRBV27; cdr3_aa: CASRIAGAAGNGAGTEAFF